Below are 8 T cell receptor beta chains sequenced from a single sample in a study of cytomegalovirus exposure and HLA in healthy donors (dated by TCRdb to 2016 to 2017). Library prep was done by the immunoSEQ multiplex PCR assay. A mixture of 60 forward primers for TCR Vbeta segments and 13 reverse primers for TCR Jbeta segments was used in the multiplex PCR. TCRdb took over this immuneACCESS table, retaining in-frame rearrangements with V and J assigned. Such tables are incomplete; in checked studies, under half of the missing clones stem from an unresolved V gene, and the remainder is unexplained. A total of about 160,000 clones appear in this sample, 80% of them only once. The ten top clones hold approximately 8.7% of the sample. The source material was PBMCs. The origin of the receptors is a man younger than 35 in good health and CMV-seropositive.

The chain links TRBV6-5 to TRBJ2-5; the match to TRBD1 covers 9 bases. Near its end, the DNA agrees better with TRBJ2-7, so the J call may be wrong. The germline V gene encodes CDR1 MNHEY and CDR2 SVGAGI. The CDR3 runs to 14 residues. The CDR3 loop reads CASSRQGGSYEQYF. For the CDR3, the DNA is TGTGCCAGCAGTCGACAGGGGGGATCCTACGAGCAGTACTTC.

V is TRBV4-1 and J is TRBJ2-3; 8 bases agree with TRBD2. From germline, CDR1 is MGHRA and CDR2 YSYEKL. V dropped 0 bases and J dropped 4; count of bases not matched to a gene: 15. The CDR3 runs to 19 residues. CDR3 region: CASSQDLTSGQWGADTQYF. The CDR3 DNA reads TGCGCCAGCAGCCAAGATCTCACTAGCGGACAATGGGGGGCAGATACGCAGTATTTT.

This clone showed up just a few times. The chain links TRBV6-6 to TRBJ1-1, with D perhaps TRBD1 (6 bases). Trimming pared 6 bases from V and 0 bases from J, leaving 14 bases between. The CDR3 has 15 residues. Germline CDR1 reads MNHNY; CDR2 reads SVGAGI (reference sequence). This chain's CDR3 is CASSYIGQMNTEAFF. DNA of the CDR3: TGTGCCAGCAGCTACATCGGACAGATGAACACTGAAGCTTTCTTT.

This chain connects TRBV6-5 to TRBJ1-2; maybe TRBD1 (5 bases). Germline-derived CDR1 and CDR2 are MNHEY and SVGAGI. The CDR3 length is 14 residues. V lost 5 bases and J lost 7, with 17 bases in between. The CDR3 DNA reads as TGTGCCAGCAGTCGGGCGGGGGAAAGTCGTGGCTACACCTTC. Translated: CASSRAGESRGYTF.

The genes are TRBV27 and TRBJ1-2; D might be TRBD1 (5 bases). Germline loops: CDR1 MNHEY, CDR2 SMNVEV (reference sequence). This CDR3 spans 16 amino acids. V was shortened by 3 bases and J by 3 bases, with 17 bases between the two germline ends. This chain's CDR3 is CASSFFPQGRDYGYTF. The CDR3 DNA follows: TGTGCCAGCAGTTTTTTCCCCCAGGGCAGAGACTATGGCTACACCTTC.

The chain uses TRBV4-2 and TRBJ1-2; TRBD1 agrees at 7 bases. This CDR3 spans 15 amino acids. The J segment lost 4 bases and the V segment lost 1 base, leaving 6 bases of the junction unmatched. CDR1 and CDR2 (germline): LGHNA, YNFKEQ. For the CDR3, the DNA is TGTGCCAGCAGCCAAGGGATGACAGGGCTCTATGGCTACACCTTC. This codes for CASSQGMTGLYGYTF.

The V and J genes are TRBV7-2 and TRBJ2-5; 13 bases fit TRBD2. The DNA end favors TRBJ2-7, so the J call may be wrong. Germline CDR1 is SGHTA and CDR2 is FQGNSA. The CDR3 totals 15 residues. The CDR3 DNA sequence: TGTGCCAGCAGCTCGGGGACTAGCGGGACGTACGAGCAGTACTTC. Amino acid sequence: CASSSGTSGTYEQYF.

This sequence joins TRBV2 and TRBJ2-7; D uncertain. With 3 bases removed from V and 5 bases from J, the gap between germline ends came to 11 bases. Germline V gene lookup returns CDR1 SNHLY and CDR2 FYNNEI. This CDR3 region has 13 residues. The DNA of the CDR3 is TGTGCCAGCAGTGACGGTCTCCGCCACGAGCAGTACTTC. It encodes CASSDGLRHEQYF.